These 22 T cell receptor beta chains came from one sample sequenced in a study of cytomegalovirus exposure and HLA in healthy donors (dated by TCRdb to the late 2010s). The library relied on the immunoSEQ multiplex PCR assay. The multiplex PCR relied on a mix of 60 forward primers for TCR Vbeta segments and 13 reverse primers for TCR Jbeta segments. TCRdb took over this immuneACCESS table, retaining in-frame rearrangements with V and J assigned. Such tables are incomplete; in checked studies, under half of the missing clones stem from an unresolved V gene, and the remainder is unexplained. This sample's table contains over 100,000 clones. The ten largest clones take up around 1.6% of the sample. Material for sequencing was PBMCs. All receptors come from a woman between 40 and 55 years old in good health and CMV-seropositive.

V is TRBV28 and J is TRBJ1-1; a weak D match, TRBD1 (5 bases). Trimming removed 6 bases from V and 3 bases from J, with 17 bases in between. Per the germline V gene, CDR1 is MDHEN and CDR2 is SYDVKM. This CDR3 comprises 15 residues. CDR3 in DNA: TGTGCCAGCAGGGGGACTGCTTTCCCGGACACTGAAGCTTTCTTT. Residues: CASRGTAFPDTEAFF.

The genes are TRBV7-2 and TRBJ2-3; 9 nucleotides line up with TRBD1. The CDR3 totals 14 residues. Losses at the gene ends were 5 bases for V and 5 bases for J; bases not matched to a gene: 5. The germline V gene has CDR1 SGHTA and CDR2 FQGNSA. CDR3 protein: CASSLGTGLDTQYF. CDR3 in DNA: TGTGCCAGCAGCCTAGGGACAGGGCTAGATACGCAGTATTTT.

V and J are TRBV4-1 and TRBJ1-1; possible D gene TRBD1, 5 bases. With 1 base removed from V and 3 bases from J, the gap between germline ends came to 12 bases. This CDR3 has 15 residues. Germline V CDR1 and CDR2: MGHRA, YSYEKL. The CDR3 coding sequence is TGCGCCAGCAGCCAAGGAAGGGGTTTGGACACTGAAGCTTTCTTT. Its translation is CASSQGRGLDTEAFF.

The chain is built from TRBV7-6 and TRBJ2-5; no firm D call. The germline V and J ends were trimmed by 5 bases and 0 bases, with 10 bases remaining between them. The CDR3 is made up of 14 amino acids. In germline, CDR1 is SGHVS, CDR2 FNYEAQ. DNA for the CDR3: TGTGCCAGCAGCGACCCTAGGTACCAAGAGACCCAGTACTTC. It yields the protein CASSDPRYQETQYF. The whole variable domain, remainder taken from reference TRBV7-6 and TRBJ2-5, is GAGVSQSPRYKVTKRGQDVALRCDPISGHVSLYWYRQALGQGPEFLTYFNYEAQQDKSGLPNDRFSAERPEGSISTLTIQRTEQRDSAMYRCASSDPRYQETQYFGPGTRLLVL.

This CDR3 reads CASSSAGPPNTEAFF. CDR3 nucleotides: TGTGCCAGCTCATCGGCGGGCCCGCCTAACACTGAAGCTTTCTTT. The J gene is TRBJ1-1, the V gene TRBV18; D unclear. The V gene's germline CDR1 is KGHSH and CDR2 LQKENI. The CDR3 length is 15 residues. Trimming stripped 5 bases from V and 2 bases from J, with 15 bases between.

The chain recombines TRBV30 with TRBJ2-1; TRBD2 matches at 8 bases. The V segment lost 2 bases and the J segment 9 bases; nucleotides outside the gene matches: 9. In germline, CDR1 is GTSNPN, CDR2 SVGIG (reference sequence). There are 14 residues in the CDR3. The CDR3 DNA reads as TGTGCCTGGAGTCCCCTACCGGGGACTAGTGAGCAGTTCTTC. Translated, it gives CAWSPLPGTSEQFF.

This sequence joins TRBV7-6 and TRBJ2-5, with 11 bases fitting TRBD2. CDR1 is SGHVS and CDR2 is FNYEAQ in the germline V gene. V shed 2 bases and J 2 bases; nucleotides not matched to a gene: 4. The CDR3 covers 16 residues. CDR3 in DNA: TGTGCCAGCAGCTTAACTAGCGGGAGTAGGCAAGAGACCCAGTACTTC. This gives the protein CASSLTSGSRQETQYF. Together with reference TRBV7-6 and TRBJ2-5, the CDR3 gives the full variable domain: GAGVSQSPRYKVTKRGQDVALRCDPISGHVSLYWYRQALGQGPEFLTYFNYEAQQDKSGLPNDRFSAERPEGSISTLTIQRTEQRDSAMYRCASSLTSGSRQETQYFGPGTRLLVL.

The gene calls are TRBV6-6 and TRBJ2-5, with 12 bases lining up with TRBD2. V trimming: 7 bases; J trimming: 2 bases; junction bases outside the gene matches: 5. Germline V gene data show CDR1 as MNHNY and CDR2 as SVGAGI (reference sequence). This CDR3 region has 15 residues. The CDR3 DNA is TGTGCCAGCATACTAGCGGGAGGAGGGCAAGAGACCCAGTACTTC. It translates to CASILAGGGQETQYF.

This chain joins TRBV13 and TRBJ1-1; TRBD1 matches 8 bases. The germline gives CDR1 PRHDT, CDR2 FYEKMQ (reference sequence). Trimming removed 0 bases from V and 1 base from J; junction bases left unmatched: 4. The CDR3 runs to 16 residues. This chain's CDR3 is CASSLGQGQGNTEAFF. For the CDR3, the DNA is TGTGCCAGCAGCTTAGGCCAAGGACAGGGGAACACTGAAGCTTTCTTT. Filled out from reference TRBV13 and TRBJ1-1, the complete variable domain reads AAGVIQSPRHLIKEKRETATLKCYPIPRHDTVYWYQQGPGQDPQFLISFYEKMQSDKGSIPDRFSAQQFSDYHSELNMSSLELGDSALYFCASSLGQGQGNTEAFFGQGTRLTVV.

This chain joins TRBV6-1 and TRBJ2-1, with a possible D match to TRBD2 (5 bases). This CDR3 contains 15 residues. V was shortened by 3 bases and J by 6 bases, with 15 bases between the two germline ends. The germline CDR1 and CDR2 sequences are MNHNS and SASEGT. In nucleotides, the CDR3 is TGTGCCAGCAGTGACCGGACTCCTTTCCCCAATGAGCAGTTCTTC. Translated: CASSDRTPFPNEQFF.

The chain has TRBV11-2 and TRBJ2-7, with D possibly being TRBD2 (6 bases). Between the trimmed V and J ends, which lost 5 bases and 3 bases, there was a span of 20 bases. Germline CDR1 SGHAT, CDR2 FQNNGV. The CDR3 runs 16 residues. The CDR3 protein is CASSLYSSGTLYEQYF. The CDR3 DNA is TGTGCCAGCAGCCTATATAGTTCCGGGACTCTCTACGAGCAGTACTTC.

This chain uses TRBV13 with TRBJ2-7; D not resolved. The CDR3 spans 12 residues. Germline loops: CDR1 PRHDT, CDR2 FYEKMQ (reference sequence). Deletions cut 2 bases from V and 6 bases from J, with 8 bases between. The CDR3 region has the DNA TGTGCCAGCAGCTTACCCTTCGGCGAGCAGTACTTC. Translating gives CASSLPFGEQYF.

The chain employs TRBV5-3 and TRBJ1-4, with 7 bases lining up with TRBD1. TRBV5-3 falls under the ORF class, with uncertain function. The CDR3 consists of 15 residues. J gave up 7 bases and V 6 bases, and 12 bases lay outside the gene matches. The CDR3 is CARNPTGRLGEKLFF. The CDR3 coding sequence is TGTGCCAGAAACCCGACAGGGAGGTTGGGTGAAAAACTGTTTTTT.

The chain joins TRBV10-3 to TRBJ2-7; no reliable D call. In germline, CDR1 is ENHRY, CDR2 SYGVKD. The CDR3 is 13 amino acids. Here the CDR3 reads CATRPRSSYEQYF. Here the CDR3 DNA reads TGTGCTACGCGACCCCGGAGCTCCTACGAGCAGTACTTC.

The chain couples TRBV28 to TRBJ2-5; the match to TRBD1 covers 7 bases. Germline CDR1 is MDHEN and CDR2 is SYDVKM. V trimming: 6 bases; J trimming: 1 base; junction bases outside the gene matches: 2. The CDR3 consists of 13 residues. The CDR3 DNA follows: TGTGCCAGCAGGGCAGGGGGCCAAGAGACCCAGTACTTC. This encodes CASRAGGQETQYF.

The V gene is TRBV7-9, the J gene TRBJ2-7, with D perhaps matching TRBD1 (6 bases). CDR3 size: 15 residues. Germline CDR1 reads SEHNR; CDR2 reads FQNEAQ (reference sequence). V was trimmed by 2 bases and J by 3 bases, leaving 14 bases between them. CDR3 in DNA: TGTGCCAGCAGCTTACTGGGGGCCCCTGTCTACGAGCAGTACTTC. As protein: CASSLLGAPVYEQYF.

This chain links TRBV27 with TRBJ2-6; the match to TRBD1 covers 8 bases. Germline trimming cut 3 bases from V and 4 bases from J; bases unmatched to any gene: 11. The CDR3 is 18 amino acids. Germline-derived CDR1 and CDR2 are MNHEY and SMNVEV (reference sequence). The chain's CDR3 is CASSFSPPTGAGANVLTF. CDR3 nucleotides: TGTGCCAGCAGTTTTTCTCCCCCGACAGGGGCGGGGGCCAACGTCCTGACTTTC.

The chain uses TRBV27 and TRBJ2-7; 7 positions match TRBD1. Germline V lookup: CDR1 MNHEY, CDR2 SMNVEV (reference sequence). This CDR3 contains 14 residues. With 1 base clipped from V and 2 bases from J, the junction kept 2 bases outside the gene matches. The CDR3 spells CASSLLGQTYEQYF. Here the CDR3 DNA reads TGTGCCAGCAGTTTATTGGGACAGACCTACGAGCAGTACTTC.

The chain joins TRBV6-6 to TRBJ2-7, with D possibly matching TRBD2 (6 bases). The CDR3 runs 15 residues. Germline V gene data show CDR1 as MNHNY and CDR2 as SVGAGI (reference sequence). Between the trimmed V and J ends, which lost 5 bases and 4 bases, there was a span of 18 bases. CDR3 coding DNA: TGTGCCAGCAGTCCGCGGGACCGTTTCTTGTACGAGCAGTACTTC. Translation gives CASSPRDRFLYEQYF.

The chain joins TRBV7-9 to TRBJ1-2; D possibly corresponds to TRBD1 (6 bases). The ends were cut back, 5 bases at V and 3 bases at J, with 13 bases in the middle. The CDR3 is 14 residues long. Looked up from germline, CDR1 is SEHNR and CDR2 is FQNEAQ (reference sequence). As DNA, the CDR3 is TGTGCCAGCAGCCCCGACAGGCTAGACTATGGCTACACCTTC. Amino acids: CASSPDRLDYGYTF.

This chain links TRBV28 with TRBJ2-7; tentatively, D is TRBD2 (6 bases). The V end lost 3 bases, the J end lost 2 bases, and 17 bases lay between the germline ends. The CDR3 runs 16 residues. Germline-derived CDR1 and CDR2 are MDHEN and SYDVKM. The CDR3: CASSFSQGGATYEQYF. CDR3 nucleotides: TGTGCCAGCAGTTTCTCCCAGGGAGGAGCAACCTACGAGCAGTACTTC.

The chain joins TRBV28 to TRBJ2-1; D unclear. Germline CDR1 and CDR2: MDHEN and SYDVKM. Trimming removed 5 bases from V and 5 bases from J, with 4 bases in between. The CDR3 extends over 11 amino acids. CDR3 amino acids: CASSPHNEQFF. In DNA, the CDR3 is TGTGCCAGCAGTCCTCACAATGAGCAGTTCTTC.